The TCR beta chain described here comes from a study of blood T cell repertoires in COVID-19. Sequenced by immunoSEQ multiplex PCR; TCRdb stores in-frame clones only, minus some. Found here are around 250,000 clones, 88% of them singletons; the top ten hold 3% to 3.5%. Trimming shortened V by 5 bases and J by 9 bases, and 17 bases separated the two germline ends. The germline gives CDR1 MDHEN, CDR2 SYDVKM. CDR3 size: 15 residues. The sequenced material came from PBMCs or T cells enriched from blood (not recorded which). The rearrangement uses TRBV28 and TRBJ1-6; possible D gene TRBD1, 5 bases. The TCR sequence derives from a middle-aged woman who had been exposed to COVID-19. The CDR3 spells CASSGGGEAVSPLHF. The CDR3 nucleotides read TGTGCCAGCAGTGGGGGAGGGGAAGCTGTTTCACCCCTCCACTTT.